The next 9 T cell receptor beta chains were all read from a single sample in a study of T-cell memory formation after mild COVID-19. TCRdb re-called the 5' RACE reads through MiXCR, storing one row per CDR3 protein. The table lists 100,000 to 130,000 distinct CDR3 sequences, around 17% of them singletons, with around 5.1% in the top ten. The sample was PBMCs or a T cell subset sorted from them (not recorded which). The receptors originated from a man younger than 35 who had mild COVID-19 (a few samples of this study predate the infection). Cell type and time point are not known.

The chain links TRBV27 to TRBJ2-7; 9 bases map to TRBD2. With V trimmed by 5 bases and J by 2 bases, 7 bases remained unmatched. This CDR3 has 15 amino acids. Germline V gene data show CDR1 as MNHEY and CDR2 as SMNVEV (reference sequence). Written as DNA, the CDR3 is TGTGCCAGCAGTCCCGCGGGGGGGGCTCCCTACGAGCAGTACTTC. It translates to CASSPAGGAPYEQYF.

This clonotype appeared a few times. This chain joins TRBV3-1 and TRBJ2-2, with D tentatively TRBD2 (7 bases). The CDR3 is made up of 14 amino acids. Trimming shortened V by 1 base and J by 9 bases, and 12 bases separated the two germline ends. Germline V gives CDR1 LGHDT, CDR2 YNNKEL (reference sequence). CDR3 sequence: CASSQAGGLRELFF. The CDR3 bases are TGTGCCAGCAGCCAAGCGGGGGGCCTTCGGGAGCTGTTTTTT. The entire variable domain, with the rest obtained from reference TRBV3-1 and TRBJ2-2, is as follows: DTAVSQTPKYLVTQMGNDKSIKCEQNLGHDTMYWYKQDSKKFLKIMFSYNNKELIINETVPNRFSPKSPDKAHLNLHINSLELGDSAVYFCASSQAGGLRELFFGEGSRLTVL.

The chain couples TRBV27 to TRBJ1-5; D might be TRBD1 (5 bases). Germline V gene lookup returns CDR1 MNHEY and CDR2 SMNVEV (reference sequence). Trimming pared 4 bases from V and 0 bases from J, leaving 22 bases between. CDR3 length: 19 residues. This CDR3 reads CASSSDGGAGRDSNQPQHF. The CDR3 bases are TGTGCCAGCAGTTCCGACGGAGGGGCAGGGAGGGATAGCAATCAGCCCCAGCATTTT.

Details on this clonotype: The germline gene is not matched at one end of the junction; a read error may be the cause. The rearrangement uses TRBV20-1 and TRBJ1-5; D not certain. CDR1 DFQATT and CDR2 SNEGSKA come from the germline V gene (reference sequence). The CDR3 is made up of 14 amino acids. CDR3 sequence: CSARDEGSNKPQHF. DNA of the CDR3: TGCAGTGCTAGAGACGAAGGTAGCAATAAGCCCCAGCATTTT.

This clonotype has just a few counts. The chain uses TRBV6-5 and TRBJ1-5; 7 nucleotides agree with TRBD1. The ends lost 6 bases at V and 6 bases at J; junction bases unmatched: 5. The CDR3 is 13 amino acids. The germline gives CDR1 MNHEY, CDR2 SVGAGI. In nucleotides, the CDR3 is TGTGCCAGCAGACAGGGGCCTGGTCAGCCCCAGCATTTT. Translated, it gives CASRQGPGQPQHF.

This rearrangement joins TRBV24-1 to TRBJ2-5; D is possibly TRBD2 (6 bases). V shed 6 bases and J shed 4 bases, with 17 bases lying between them. In germline, CDR1 is KGHDR, CDR2 SFDVKD. The CDR3 spans 15 residues. The CDR3 reads CATSPGRGQGETQYF. CDR3 in DNA: TGTGCCACCAGTCCTGGGCGGGGTCAGGGAGAGACCCAGTACTTC.

This clonotype has just a few counts. This chain uses TRBV29-1 with TRBJ1-1, with no clear D. The CDR3 consists of 13 residues. The V end was cut by 7 bases, the J end by 7 bases, with 19 bases between. CDR1 SQVTM and CDR2 ANQGSEA come from the germline V gene. CDR3 bases: TGCAGCGGCCTCGTGAGGGTAGAGGGTGAAGCTTTCTTT. Amino acid sequence: CSGLVRVEGEAFF.

This clonotype was observed a few times. The gene calls are TRBV4-1 and TRBJ1-6; TRBD1 is a possible D gene (6 bases). Trimming took 0 bases from V and 10 from J, leaving 16 bases between them. This CDR3 comprises 16 residues. From germline, CDR1 is MGHRA and CDR2 YSYEKL. This chain's CDR3 is CASSQELSGVGSPLHF. In DNA form, the CDR3 reads TGCGCCAGCAGCCAAGAGCTGTCAGGGGTGGGCTCACCCCTCCACTTT.

The J gene is TRBJ1-1, the V gene TRBV4-3; D unclear. This CDR3 has 15 residues. CDR1 and CDR2 (germline): LGHNA, YSLEER. Trimming removed 0 bases at V and 2 bases at J, with 10 bases between. CDR3 sequence reads: CASSQDSGINTEAFF. The CDR3 nucleotides read TGCGCCAGCAGCCAAGACTCCGGTATCAACACTGAAGCTTTCTTT.